This T cell receptor beta chain was recorded in a study of T cells in Graves' hyperthyroidism and ophthalmopathy. Amplification targeted TCR beta CDR3 regions from RNA transcripts. When the TCR CDR3 underwent first-round RT-PCR, the HTBI primer set was used. TCRdb recomputed calls from the multiplex PCR reads with MiXCR, one row per CDR3 protein. The table has some 560,000 distinct CDR3 sequences, about a sixth seen once. This clonotype has a handful of counts. Its antigen is still unknown. Each diagnosis was grounded in clinical symptoms, serum thyroxine and TRAb, thyroid ultrasound, and orbital computed tomography. The CDR3 spans 15 residues. Trimming cost V 5 bases and J 2 bases; bases outside gene matches: 8. In germline, CDR1 is LNHDA, CDR2 SQIVND (reference sequence). Study-level points and caveats: Ophthalmopathy got predicted by the model a median around 6.8 months before its onset.

Input material: blood. The sequence was obtained from a woman in her thirties with Graves' hyperthyroidism. The chain links TRBV19 to TRBJ2-7; 8 nucleotides match TRBD2. The CDR3 region is CASSLKPGLAYEQYF. Written as DNA, the CDR3 is TGTGCCAGTAGTTTGAAGCCGGGACTAGCCTACGAGCAGTACTTC.